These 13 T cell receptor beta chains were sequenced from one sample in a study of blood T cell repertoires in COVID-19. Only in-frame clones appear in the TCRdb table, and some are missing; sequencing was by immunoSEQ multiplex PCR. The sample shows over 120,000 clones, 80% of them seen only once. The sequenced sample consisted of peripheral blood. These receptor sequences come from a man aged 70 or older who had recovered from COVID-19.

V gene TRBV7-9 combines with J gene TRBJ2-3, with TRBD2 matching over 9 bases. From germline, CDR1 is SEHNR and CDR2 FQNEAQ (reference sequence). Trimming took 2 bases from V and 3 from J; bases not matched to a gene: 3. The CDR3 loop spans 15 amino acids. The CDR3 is CASSLNSGSTDTQYF. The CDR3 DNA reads TGTGCCAGCAGCTTAAATAGCGGGAGTACAGATACGCAGTATTTT.

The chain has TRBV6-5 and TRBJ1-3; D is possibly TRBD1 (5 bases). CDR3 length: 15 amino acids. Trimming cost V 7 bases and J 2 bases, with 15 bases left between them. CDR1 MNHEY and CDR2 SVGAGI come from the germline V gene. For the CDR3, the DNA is TGTGCCAGCATCGAACGGAGGGGAGCTGGAAACACCATATATTTT. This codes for CASIERRGAGNTIYF.

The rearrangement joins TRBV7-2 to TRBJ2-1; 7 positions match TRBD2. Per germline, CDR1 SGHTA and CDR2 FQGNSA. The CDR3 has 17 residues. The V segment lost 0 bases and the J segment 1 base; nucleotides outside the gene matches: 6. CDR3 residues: CASSLAGLVYSYNEQFF. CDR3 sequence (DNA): TGTGCCAGCAGCTTAGCTGGACTAGTATATTCCTACAATGAGCAGTTCTTC.

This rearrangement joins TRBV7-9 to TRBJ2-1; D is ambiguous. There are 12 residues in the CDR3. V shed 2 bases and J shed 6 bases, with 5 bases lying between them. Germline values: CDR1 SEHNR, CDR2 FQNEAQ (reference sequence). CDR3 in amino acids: CASSLSRNEQFF. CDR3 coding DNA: TGTGCCAGCAGCTTAAGCCGCAATGAGCAGTTCTTC.

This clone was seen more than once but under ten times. CDR3 nucleotide sequence: TGTGCCAGCAGCGGGACATTGGGGCTTGGCAATGAGCAGTTCTTC. Its protein product is CASSGTLGLGNEQFF. This chain links TRBV2 with TRBJ2-1, with a possible D match to TRBD1 (6 bases). Between the trimmed V and J ends, which lost 6 bases and 6 bases, there was a span of 18 bases. The CDR3 is 15 amino acids. Germline lookup yields CDR1 SNHLY and CDR2 FYNNEI.

The CDR3 region is CASEVQGTGRHEQFF. The CDR3 bases are TGTGCCAGTGAAGTTCAGGGGACAGGGCGACATGAGCAGTTCTTC. The chain recombines TRBV6-4 with TRBJ2-1; 9 bases agree with TRBD1. The CDR3 has 15 amino acids. The germline V gene has CDR1 MRHNA and CDR2 SNTAGT. J gave up 8 bases and V 9 bases, and 14 bases lay outside the gene matches.

CDR3 sequence reads: CASSRPSGSFSGANVLTF. The CDR3 bases are TGTGCCAGCAGTAGGCCTAGCGGGAGTTTCTCTGGGGCCAACGTCCTGACTTTC. The chain uses TRBV6-2 or TRBV6-3 and TRBJ2-6, with 10 bases lining up with TRBD2. After removal of 5 bases from V and 0 bases from J, the junction contained 7 bases not matched to a gene. Germline V gene lookup returns CDR1 MNHEY and CDR2 SVGEGT. CDR3 length: 18 residues.

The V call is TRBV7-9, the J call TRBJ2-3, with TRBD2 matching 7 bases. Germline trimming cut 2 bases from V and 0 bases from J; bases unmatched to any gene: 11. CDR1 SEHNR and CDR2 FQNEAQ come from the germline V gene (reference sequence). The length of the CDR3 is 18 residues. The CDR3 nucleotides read TGTGCCAGCAGCTTACCCCTCCTCACTAGCGTCAGCACAGATACGCAGTATTTT. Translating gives CASSLPLLTSVSTDTQYF.

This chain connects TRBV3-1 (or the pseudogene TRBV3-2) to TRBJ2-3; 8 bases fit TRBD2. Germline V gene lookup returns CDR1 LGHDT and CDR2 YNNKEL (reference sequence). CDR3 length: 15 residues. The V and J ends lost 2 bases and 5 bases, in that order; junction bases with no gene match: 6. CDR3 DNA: TGTGCCAGCAGCCAAAATACGGGGGGGAAAGATACGCAGTATTTT. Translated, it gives CASSQNTGGKDTQYF.

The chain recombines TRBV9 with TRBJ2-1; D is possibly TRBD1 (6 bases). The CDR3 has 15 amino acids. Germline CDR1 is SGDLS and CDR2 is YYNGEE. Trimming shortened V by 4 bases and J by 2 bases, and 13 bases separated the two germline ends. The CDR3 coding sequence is TGTGCCAGCAGCCCCCACCGACAGGCCTACAATGAGCAGTTCTTC. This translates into CASSPHRQAYNEQFF.

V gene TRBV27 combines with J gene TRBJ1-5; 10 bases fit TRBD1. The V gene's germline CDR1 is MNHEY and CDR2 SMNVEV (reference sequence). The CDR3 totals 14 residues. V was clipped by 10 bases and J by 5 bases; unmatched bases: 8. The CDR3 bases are TGTGCCACCCAGGGGACAGGGGTTGATCAGCCCCAGCATTTT. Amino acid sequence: CATQGTGVDQPQHF.

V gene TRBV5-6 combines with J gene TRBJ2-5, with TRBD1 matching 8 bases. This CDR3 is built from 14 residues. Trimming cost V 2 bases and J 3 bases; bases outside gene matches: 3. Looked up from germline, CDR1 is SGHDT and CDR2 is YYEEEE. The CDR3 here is CASSFRQGKETQYF. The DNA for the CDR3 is TGTGCCAGCAGCTTTCGACAGGGGAAAGAGACCCAGTACTTC.

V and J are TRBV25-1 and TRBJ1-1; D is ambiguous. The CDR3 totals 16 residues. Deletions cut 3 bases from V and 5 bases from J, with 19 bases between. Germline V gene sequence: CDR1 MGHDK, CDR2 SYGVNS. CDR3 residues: CASSDAGSGLRTEAFF. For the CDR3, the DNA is TGTGCCAGCAGTGACGCGGGGTCCGGCCTAAGGACTGAAGCTTTCTTT.